Presented here are 6 T cell receptor beta chains from one specimen sequenced in a study of blood T cell repertoires in COVID-19. Libraries were prepared by immunoSEQ multiplex PCR; TCRdb keeps only in-frame clonotypes and omits some of them. The sample lists approximately 130,000 clones, 80% to 90% occurring once. The sample comprised peripheral blood. These receptors originate from a human donor in a cohort sampled during active COVID-19.

The genes are TRBV3-1 (or the pseudogene TRBV3-2) and TRBJ1-2; 10 bases fit TRBD1. Germline CDR1 and CDR2: LGHDT and YNNKEL (reference sequence). J was trimmed by 6 bases and V by 4 bases; bases with no gene match: 5. CDR3 length equals 14 residues. CDR3 DNA: TGTGCCAGCAGCCGGGGACAGGGGTCAGATGGCTACACCTTC. Translated, it gives CASSRGQGSDGYTF.

The chain has TRBV7-3 and TRBJ2-3; no reliable D call. The germline V gene has CDR1 SGHTA and CDR2 FQGTGA. Trimming removed 0 bases from V and 6 bases from J, with 7 bases in between. The CDR3 is 13 residues long. CDR3 protein: CASSLTPRDTQYF. The CDR3 DNA follows: TGTGCCAGCAGCTTAACCCCCCGGGATACGCAGTATTTT.

The genes are TRBV10-1 and TRBJ2-7, with 7 positions matching TRBD1. The CDR3 consists of 15 residues. The ends lost 3 bases at V and 7 bases at J; junction bases unmatched: 12. The V gene's germline CDR1 is WNHNN and CDR2 SYGVQD (reference sequence). This CDR3 is CASSDALGQRSEQYF. CDR3 bases: TGCGCCAGCAGTGATGCCCTGGGACAGCGGTCGGAGCAGTACTTC.

This chain joins TRBV18 and TRBJ2-5; TRBD2 matches at 7 bases. Germline V gives CDR1 KGHSH, CDR2 LQKENI. This CDR3 contains 14 residues. Trimming took 3 bases from V and 5 from J; bases not matched to a gene: 6. The CDR3 sequence: CASSPQRGGETQYF. CDR3 coding DNA: TGTGCCAGCTCACCCCAACGCGGGGGTGAGACCCAGTACTTC. Looking up the rest from reference TRBV18 and TRBJ2-5 gives the full variable domain: NAGVMQNPRHLVRRRGQEARLRCSPMKGHSHVYWYRQLPEEGLKFMVYLQKENIIDESGMPKERFSAEFPKEGPSILRIQQVVRGDSAAYFCASSPQRGGETQYFGPGTRLLVL.

The chain combines TRBV30 with TRBJ2-7, with D unclear. The CDR3 extends over 11 amino acids. V was shortened by 5 bases and J by 3 bases, with 8 bases between the two germline ends. Germline CDR1 is GTSNPN and CDR2 is SVGIG (reference sequence). Here the CDR3 DNA reads TGTGCCTGGGGACGTTACTACGAGCAGTACTTC. It codes for CAWGRYYEQYF.

The chain joins TRBV30 to TRBJ1-5; the D is unclear. The CDR3 length is 13 residues. The ends were cut back, 2 bases at V and 2 bases at J, with 7 bases in the middle. Germline loops: CDR1 GTSNPN, CDR2 SVGIG (reference sequence). The CDR3 DNA is TGTGCCTGGAGTTTCCAGGGCAATCAGCCCCAGCATTTT. Translating gives CAWSFQGNQPQHF.